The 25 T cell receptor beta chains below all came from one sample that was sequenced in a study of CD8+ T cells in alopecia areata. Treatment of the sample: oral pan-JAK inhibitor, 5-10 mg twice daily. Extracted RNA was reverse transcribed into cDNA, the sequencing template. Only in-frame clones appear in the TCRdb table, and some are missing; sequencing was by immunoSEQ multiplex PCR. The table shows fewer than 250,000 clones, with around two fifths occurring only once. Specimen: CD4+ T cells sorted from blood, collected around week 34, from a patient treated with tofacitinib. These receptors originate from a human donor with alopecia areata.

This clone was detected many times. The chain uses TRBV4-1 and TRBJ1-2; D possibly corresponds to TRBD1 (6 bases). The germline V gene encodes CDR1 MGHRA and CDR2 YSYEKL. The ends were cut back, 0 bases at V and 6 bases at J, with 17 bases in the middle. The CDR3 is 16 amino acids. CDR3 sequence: CASSQEVTGRKHGYTF. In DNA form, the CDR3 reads TGCGCCAGCAGCCAAGAGGTTACAGGGCGAAAGCATGGCTACACCTTC.

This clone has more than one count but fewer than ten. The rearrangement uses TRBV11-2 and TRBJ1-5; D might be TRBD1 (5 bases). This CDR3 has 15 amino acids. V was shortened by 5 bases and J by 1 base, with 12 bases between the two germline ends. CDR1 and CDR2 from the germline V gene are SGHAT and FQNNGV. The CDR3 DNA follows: TGTGCCAGCAGCCCTAGCGGGGACAGCAATCAGCCCCAGCATTTT. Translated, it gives CASSPSGDSNQPQHF.

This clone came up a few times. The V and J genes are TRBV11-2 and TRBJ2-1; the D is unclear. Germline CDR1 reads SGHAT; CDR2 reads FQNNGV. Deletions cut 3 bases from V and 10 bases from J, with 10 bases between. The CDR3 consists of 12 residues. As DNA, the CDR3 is TGTGCCAGCAGCTTCTCGGGTGGCGAGCAGTTCTTC. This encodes CASSFSGGEQFF. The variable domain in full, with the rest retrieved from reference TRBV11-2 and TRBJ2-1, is EAGVAQSPRYKIIEKRQSVAFWCNPISGHATLYWYQQILGQGPKLLIQFQNNGVVDDSQLPKDRFSAERLKGVDSTLKIQPAKLEDSAVYLCASSFSGGEQFFGPGTRLTVL.

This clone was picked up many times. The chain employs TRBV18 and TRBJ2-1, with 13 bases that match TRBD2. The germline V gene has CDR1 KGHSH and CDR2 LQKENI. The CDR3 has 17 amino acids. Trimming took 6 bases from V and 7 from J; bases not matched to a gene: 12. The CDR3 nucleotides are TGTGCCAGCTCCCAACAACCGGGACTAGCGGGGAGGAATGAGCAGTTCTTC. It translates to CASSQQPGLAGRNEQFF. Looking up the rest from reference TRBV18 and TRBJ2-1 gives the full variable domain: NAGVMQNPRHLVRRRGQEARLRCSPMKGHSHVYWYRQLPEEGLKFMVYLQKENIIDESGMPKERFSAEFPKEGPSILRIQQVVRGDSAAYFCASSQQPGLAGRNEQFFGPGTRLTVL.

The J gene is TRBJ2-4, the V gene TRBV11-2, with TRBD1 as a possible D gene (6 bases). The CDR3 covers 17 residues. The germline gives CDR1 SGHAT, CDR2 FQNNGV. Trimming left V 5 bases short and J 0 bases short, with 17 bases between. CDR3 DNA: TGTGCCAGCAGCCGAGTAAAACAGGGACGAGCCAAAAACATTCAGTACTTC. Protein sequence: CASSRVKQGRAKNIQYF.

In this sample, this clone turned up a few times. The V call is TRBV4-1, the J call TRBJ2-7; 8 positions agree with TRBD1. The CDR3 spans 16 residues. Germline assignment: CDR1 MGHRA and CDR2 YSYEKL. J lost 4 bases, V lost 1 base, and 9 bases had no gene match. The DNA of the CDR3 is TGCGCCAGCAGCCAAGTGAGAACGGGACAGGCTTACGAGCAGTACTTC. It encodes CASSQVRTGQAYEQYF.

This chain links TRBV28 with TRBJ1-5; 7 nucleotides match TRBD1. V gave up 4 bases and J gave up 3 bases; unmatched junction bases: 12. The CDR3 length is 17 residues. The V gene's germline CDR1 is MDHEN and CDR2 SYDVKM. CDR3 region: CASSSLLDRAFNQPQHF. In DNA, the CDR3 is TGTGCCAGCAGTTCACTCCTCGACAGGGCTTTCAATCAGCCCCAGCATTTT.

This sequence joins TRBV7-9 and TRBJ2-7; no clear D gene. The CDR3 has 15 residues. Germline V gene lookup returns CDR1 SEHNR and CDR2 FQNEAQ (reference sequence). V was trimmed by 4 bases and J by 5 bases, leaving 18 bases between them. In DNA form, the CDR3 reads TGTGCCAGCAGCTCCGACCCGCGTTATTATCACGAGCAGTACTTC. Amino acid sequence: CASSSDPRYYHEQYF.

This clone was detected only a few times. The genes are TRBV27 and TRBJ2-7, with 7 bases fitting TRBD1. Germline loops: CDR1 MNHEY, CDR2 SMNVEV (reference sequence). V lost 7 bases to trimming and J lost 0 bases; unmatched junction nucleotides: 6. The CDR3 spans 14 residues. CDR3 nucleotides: TGTGCCAGCAAGCCGGGACAGCTCTCCTACGAGCAGTACTTC. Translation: CASKPGQLSYEQYF.

CDR3: CATSADILGTDLNTEAFF. In DNA, the CDR3 is TGTGCCACCAGCGCTGACATCCTCGGGACCGACTTGAACACTGAAGCTTTCTTT. The chain has TRBV15 and TRBJ1-1, with D perhaps matching TRBD1 (5 bases). The CDR3 is made up of 18 amino acids. Per germline, CDR1 LNHNV and CDR2 YYDKDF (reference sequence). Trimming left V 5 bases short and J 0 bases short, with 22 bases between.

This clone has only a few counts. The CDR3 is CSVGEQLGTGNTIYF. As DNA, the CDR3 is TGCAGCGTTGGGGAGCAGCTCGGAACTGGAAACACCATATATTTT. The chain links TRBV29-1 to TRBJ1-3; no reliable D call. Germline values: CDR1 SQVTM, CDR2 ANQGSEA. CDR3 length equals 15 residues. Trimming stripped 4 bases from V and 2 bases from J, with 15 bases between.

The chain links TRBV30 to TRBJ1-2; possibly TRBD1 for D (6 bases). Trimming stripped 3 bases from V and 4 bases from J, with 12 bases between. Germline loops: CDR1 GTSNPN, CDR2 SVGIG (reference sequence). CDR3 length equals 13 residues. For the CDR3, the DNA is TGTGCCTGGAGGATACGGGGGGCCTATGGCTACACCTTC. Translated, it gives CAWRIRGAYGYTF.

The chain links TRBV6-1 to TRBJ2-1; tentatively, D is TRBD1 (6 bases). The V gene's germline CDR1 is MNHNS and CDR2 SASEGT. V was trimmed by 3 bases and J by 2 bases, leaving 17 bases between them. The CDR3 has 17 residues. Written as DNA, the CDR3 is TGTGCCAGCAGTGACCTTCGACAGGCCTATACCTACAATGAGCAGTTCTTC. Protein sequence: CASSDLRQAYTYNEQFF.

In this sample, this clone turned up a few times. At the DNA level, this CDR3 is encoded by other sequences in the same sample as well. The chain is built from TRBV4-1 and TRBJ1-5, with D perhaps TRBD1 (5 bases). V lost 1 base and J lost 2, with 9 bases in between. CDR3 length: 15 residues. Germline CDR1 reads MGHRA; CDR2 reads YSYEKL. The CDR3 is CASSQVPQGNQPQHF. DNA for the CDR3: TGCGCCAGCAGCCAAGTTCCACAGGGCAATCAGCCCCAGCATTTT.

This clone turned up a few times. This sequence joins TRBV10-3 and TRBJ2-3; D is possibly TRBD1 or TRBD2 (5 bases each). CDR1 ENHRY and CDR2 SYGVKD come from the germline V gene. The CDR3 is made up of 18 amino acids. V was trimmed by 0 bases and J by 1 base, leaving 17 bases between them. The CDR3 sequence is CAISESMGEGAGTDTQYF. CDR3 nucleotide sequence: TGTGCCATCAGTGAGTCGATGGGGGAAGGCGCGGGCACAGATACGCAGTATTTT.

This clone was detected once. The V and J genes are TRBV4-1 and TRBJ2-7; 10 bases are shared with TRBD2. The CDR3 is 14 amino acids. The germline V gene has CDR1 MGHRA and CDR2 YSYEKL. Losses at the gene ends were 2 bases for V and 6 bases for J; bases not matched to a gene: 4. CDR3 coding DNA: TGCGCCAGCAGCCAAACTAGCGGGGACCGCGAGCAGTACTTC. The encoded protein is CASSQTSGDREQYF.

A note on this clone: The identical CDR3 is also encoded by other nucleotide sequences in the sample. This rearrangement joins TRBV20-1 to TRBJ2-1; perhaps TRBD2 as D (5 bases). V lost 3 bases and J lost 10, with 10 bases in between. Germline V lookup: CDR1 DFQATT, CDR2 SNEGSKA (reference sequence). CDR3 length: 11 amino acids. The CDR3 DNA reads TGCAGTGCTAGTAGAGGGAGAGAGCAGTTCTTC. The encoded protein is CSASRGREQFF.

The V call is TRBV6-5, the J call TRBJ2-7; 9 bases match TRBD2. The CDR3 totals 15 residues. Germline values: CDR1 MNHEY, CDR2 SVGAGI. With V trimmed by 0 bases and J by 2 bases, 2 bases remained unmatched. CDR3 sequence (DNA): TGTGCCAGCAGTTACTCCCAGCGGGGGGCCTACGAGCAGTACTTC. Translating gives CASSYSQRGAYEQYF.

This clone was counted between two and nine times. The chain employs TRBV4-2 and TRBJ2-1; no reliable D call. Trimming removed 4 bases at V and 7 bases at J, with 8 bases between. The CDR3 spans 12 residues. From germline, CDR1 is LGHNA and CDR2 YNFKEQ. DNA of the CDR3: TGTGCCAGCAGCCTTACTCGGAATGAGCAGTTCTTC. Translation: CASSLTRNEQFF.

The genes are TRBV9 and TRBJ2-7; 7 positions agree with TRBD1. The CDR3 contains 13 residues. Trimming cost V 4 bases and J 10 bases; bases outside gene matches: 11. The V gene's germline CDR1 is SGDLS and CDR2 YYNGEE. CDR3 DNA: TGTGCCAGCAGCACCGGGGACAGACACCCTCAGTACTTC. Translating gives CASSTGDRHPQYF.

In DNA form, the CDR3 reads TGTGCCTGGAGTGGGGCCCTCCTAGATACGCAGTATTTT. Its protein is CAWSGALLDTQYF. This chain uses TRBV30 with TRBJ2-3; D uncertain. This CDR3 comprises 13 residues. From germline, CDR1 is GTSNPN and CDR2 SVGIG (reference sequence). V was trimmed by 1 base and J by 5 bases, leaving 10 bases between them.

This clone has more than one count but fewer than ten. The DNA of the CDR3 is TGTGCCAGCTCACCGGATGAGGCGCAGTATTTT. Its translation: CASSPDEAQYF. This chain uses TRBV18 with TRBJ2-3, with no clear D. The V gene's germline CDR1 is KGHSH and CDR2 LQKENI. The CDR3 sequence is 11 residues long. The V end was cut by 3 bases, the J end by 10 bases, with 8 bases between. Complete variable domain (other parts from reference TRBV18 and TRBJ2-3): NAGVMQNPRHLVRRRGQEARLRCSPMKGHSHVYWYRQLPEEGLKFMVYLQKENIIDESGMPKERFSAEFPKEGPSILRIQQVVRGDSAAYFCASSPDEAQYFGPGTRLTVL.

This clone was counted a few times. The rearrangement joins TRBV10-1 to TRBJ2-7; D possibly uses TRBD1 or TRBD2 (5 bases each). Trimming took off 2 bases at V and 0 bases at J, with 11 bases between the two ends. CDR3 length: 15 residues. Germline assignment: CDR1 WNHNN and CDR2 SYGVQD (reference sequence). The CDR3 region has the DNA TGCGCCAGCAGTGAGAACTCAGGGAGCTCCTACGAGCAGTACTTC. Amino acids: CASSENSGSSYEQYF.

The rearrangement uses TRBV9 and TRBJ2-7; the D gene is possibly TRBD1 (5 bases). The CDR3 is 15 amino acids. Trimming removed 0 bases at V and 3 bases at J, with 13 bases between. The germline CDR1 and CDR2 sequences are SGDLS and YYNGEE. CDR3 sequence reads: CASSVAETASYEQYF. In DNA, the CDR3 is TGTGCCAGCAGCGTAGCCGAGACAGCGAGCTACGAGCAGTACTTC.

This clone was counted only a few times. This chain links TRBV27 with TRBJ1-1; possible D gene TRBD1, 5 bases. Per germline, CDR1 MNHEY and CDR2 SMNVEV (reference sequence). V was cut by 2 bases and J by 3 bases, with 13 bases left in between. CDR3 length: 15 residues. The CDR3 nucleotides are TGTGCCAGCAGTTTAATTGGGGGGTCGTACACTGAAGCTTTCTTT. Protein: CASSLIGGSYTEAFF.